Following are 4 T cell receptor beta chains from one sample sequenced in a study of Tregs in tolerant kidney transplant recipients. The method was immunoSEQ multiplex PCR; TCRdb's version includes in-frame clones alone and lacks a portion of them. The sample has about 94,000 clones, 93% seen once; the top ten hold 0.35% to 0.55%. The sample here was CD4+ T cells from blood, taken before the transplant. The receptors here all came from a human donor who received a combined kidney and bone marrow transplant.

The genes are TRBV7-2 and TRBJ2-3, with 8 nucleotides matching TRBD2. Trimming removed 5 bases from V and 5 bases from J; junction bases left unmatched: 9. Per the germline V gene, CDR1 is SGHTA and CDR2 is FQGNSA. CDR3 length: 15 residues. The CDR3 DNA reads TGTGCCAGCAGCCGGAGCGGGAGTGGTGGAGATACGCAGTATTTT. Its translation: CASSRSGSGGDTQYF.

This chain uses TRBV5-1 with TRBJ2-1, with D maybe TRBD2 (5 bases). Trimming cost V 2 bases and J 14 bases, with 17 bases left between them. This CDR3 has 13 amino acids. Germline V gene sequence: CDR1 SGHRS, CDR2 YFSETQ. The CDR3: CASSFRASQREFF. The CDR3 nucleotides are TGCGCCAGCAGCTTTCGGGCCTCCCAGAGGGAGTTCTTC.

The J gene is TRBJ1-4, the V gene TRBV27; the match to TRBD1 covers 8 bases. CDR1 is MNHEY and CDR2 is SMNVEV in the germline V gene (reference sequence). The CDR3 spans 14 residues. The J segment lost 7 bases and the V segment lost 5 bases, leaving 6 bases of the junction unmatched. CDR3 protein: CASSPYRGSEKLFF. Here the CDR3 DNA reads TGTGCCAGCAGTCCCTACAGGGGGTCTGAAAAACTGTTTTTT.

The V gene is TRBV18, the J gene TRBJ1-3, with D possibly being TRBD1 (6 bases). Trimming cost V 6 bases and J 0 bases, with 15 bases left between them. Germline values: CDR1 KGHSH, CDR2 LQKENI. This CDR3 has 16 amino acids. In DNA form, the CDR3 reads TGTGCCAGCTCGCCCCGGACAGTGGACTCTGGAAACACCATATATTTT. Amino acid sequence: CASSPRTVDSGNTIYF.